This TCR beta chain was sequenced in a study of regulatory T cells in long-lasting Graves disease. Study-level background: For a period under 3 months, newly diagnosed Graves' patients had taken antithyroid drugs.

Relying on iRepertoire HTBI primers and Arm-PCR of CDR3 regions, the team built TCR beta libraries. Each CDR3 protein is one row after TCRdb ran MiXCR on the multiplex PCR reads. The sample yields fewer than 550,000 distinct CDR3 sequences, roughly 17% seen once. Time point here: newly diagnosed GD, antithyroid drugs for less than 3 months. From RNA extracted from PBMCs, the TCR library was made. Between the trimmed V and J ends, which lost 3 bases and 10 bases, there was a span of 13 bases. The CDR3 totals 12 residues. Germline loops: CDR1 GTSNPN, CDR2 SVGIG (reference sequence). Study-wide points: New patients shared about 910 public clonotypes, and persistent patients shared more, with approximately 2,500.

This clonotype has at least ten counts. Its cognate antigen is unknown. This sample also belongs to another study, concerning T cells in Graves' hyperthyroidism and ophthalmopathy.

This receptor was obtained from a woman in her late teens or twenties with Graves disease. Sequencing was performed on peripheral blood mononuclear cells (PBMCs), taken at new diagnosis, from a patient treated with antithyroid drugs. The chain links TRBV30 to TRBJ2-1; no reliable D call. The CDR3: CAWSPLGKEQFF. DNA of the CDR3: TGTGCCTGGAGCCCCCTTGGGAAAGAGCAGTTCTTC.